The clone carrying this T cell receptor beta chain appeared many times. This sample was taken from a study of T-cell reconstitution after alpha-beta-depleted transplantation in children. Library preparation (for TCRbeta) was performed with unique molecular identifiers. TCRdb independently ran MiXCR on the PCR reads; one entry per CDR3 protein. The sample lists roughly 590,000 distinct CDR3 sequences, approximately 16% occurring once. The source of this sequence is a human donor who donated a stem cell graft to a child with acute myeloid leukemia. Sequenced material: PBMCs from the stem cell graft donor, taken from the stem cell graft.

The CDR3 protein is CASSQDGGVRYNEQFF. The CDR3 bases are TGCGCCAGCAGCCAAGATGGCGGGGTAAGGTACAATGAGCAGTTCTTC. The chain recombines TRBV4-3 with TRBJ2-1, with a tentative D call TRBD2 (6 bases). Germline values: CDR1 LGHNA, CDR2 YSLEER. This CDR3 has 16 residues. The ends were cut back, 0 bases at V and 4 bases at J, with 13 bases in the middle.